This T cell receptor (beta chain) is from a study of T cells in women clearing cervical HPV infection. Study summary: No precancer developed; the control's incident HPV16 infection cleared within 12 months. Case blood drawn at lesion detection; control blood after infection cleared. Only a few women had HLA typing results available.

TCRdb's copy holds only in-frame clones and misses some; the assay was immunoSEQ multiplex PCR. Here the sample table reports about 31,000 clones. All donors had a single incident cervical HPV16 infection, not prevalent. Specimen: blood buffy coat. The clonotype comes from a woman between 18 and 70 years old with a cervical HPV16 infection that either progressed to CIN3+ or cleared (not recorded which).

CDR3 sequence: CASSSRGQPQYF. The sequenced CDR3 bases are TGTGCCAGCAGCTCCCGAGGGCAACCG. V and J are TRBV7-3 and TRBJ2-3; the D gene is possibly TRBD2 (5 bases). The read finishes 3 residues shy of the CDR3 end, and the germline J gene is used to complete it. The CDR3 spans 12 residues. From germline, CDR1 is SGHTA and CDR2 FQGTGA.